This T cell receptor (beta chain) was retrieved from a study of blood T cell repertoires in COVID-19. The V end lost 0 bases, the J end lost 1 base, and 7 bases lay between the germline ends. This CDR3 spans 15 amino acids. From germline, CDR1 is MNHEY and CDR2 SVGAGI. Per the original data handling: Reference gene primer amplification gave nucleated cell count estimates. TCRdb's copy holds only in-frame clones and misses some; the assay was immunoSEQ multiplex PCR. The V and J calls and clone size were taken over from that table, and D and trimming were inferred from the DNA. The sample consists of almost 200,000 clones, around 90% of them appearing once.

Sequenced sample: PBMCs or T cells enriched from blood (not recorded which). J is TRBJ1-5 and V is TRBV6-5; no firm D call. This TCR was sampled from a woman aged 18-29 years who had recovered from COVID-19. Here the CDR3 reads CASSYSGGSNQPQHF. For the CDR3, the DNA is TGTGCCAGCAGTTACTCGGGAGGGAGCAATCAGCCCCAGCATTTT.